This T cell receptor (beta chain) was profiled in a study of T cells expressing NK-cell markers. Study at large: Seropositivity for HCMV was found in seven of the eight sequenced donors, with one seronegative.

Germline-derived CDR1 and CDR2 are SEHNR and FQNEAQ (reference sequence). CDR3 length equals 15 residues. Study findings and constraints: Dominance of the CD3+CD56-NKG2C+ fraction by these clonotypes also held in four donors.

A note on this clonotype: What it recognizes is unknown.

Each CDR3 protein gets one entry in TCRdb, which reprocessed the 5' RACE reads and gives no DNA. Its table lists 150,000 to 180,000 distinct CDR3 sequences. The V gene is TRBV7-9, the J gene TRBJ2-3; TCRdb gives TRBD2 as the D gene, but with no DNA this cannot be confirmed. The sequencing sample was made of blood T cells: a sorted CD56 or NKG2C T cell subset, CD4+ or CD8+ T cells, or bulk PBMC T cells (not recorded which). This receptor was identified in a woman between 50 and 59 years old in good health. The CDR3 sequence is CASSLAGRPQGEQYF.